This is a list of T cell receptor beta chains from one sample in a study of shared T cell receptors in the human thymus. Repertoires were generated with immunoSEQ multiplex PCR, while TCRdb's copy carries only in-frame clones and drops some. The sample includes about 500,000 clones, 78% seen only once; the top ten take less than 0.015%. In addition, the sample was reused for a study of human thymus T cells.

The sequenced sample was thymocytes. The source is a boy younger than two with a congenital heart defect. Both conserved end residues are part of each CDR3. Fields, in order: clone size, J gene, V gene, D gene, CDR3 protein, CDR3 DNA. D genes are given only for firm matches. Some rows mark clone size as missing; the rest say once, few, many or name a class of expanded clone.

abundance: .
j_gene: TRBJ1-1
v_gene: TRBV9
d_gene: .
CDR3aa: CASSVEGATEAFF
CDR3nt: TGTGCCAGCAGCGTAGAAGGGGCCACTGAAGCTTTCTTT

abundance: .
j_gene: TRBJ2-2
v_gene: TRBV28
d_gene: TRBD1
CDR3aa: CASSGGQGATGELFF
CDR3nt: TGTGCCAGCAGTGGGGGACAGGGGGCTACCGGGGAGCTGTTTTTT

abundance: .
j_gene: TRBJ2-7
v_gene: TRBV7-9
d_gene: TRBD2
CDR3aa: CAEPGRGWDVAYEQYF
CDR3nt: TGTGCCGAACCAGGGAGGGGTTGGGACGTAGCCTACGAGCAGTACTTC

abundance: .
j_gene: TRBJ2-1
v_gene: TRBV7-6
d_gene: TRBD2
CDR3aa: CASSAGGLADLNEQFF
CDR3nt: TGTGCCAGCAGCGCAGGAGGACTAGCGGACCTTAATGAGCAGTTCTTC

abundance: .
j_gene: TRBJ1-1
v_gene: TRBV5-6
d_gene: .
CDR3aa: CASSSPREGRPEAFF
CDR3nt: TGTGCCAGCAGCTCCCCGAGGGAGGGGCGCCCTGAAGCTTTCTTT

abundance: .
j_gene: TRBJ1-2
v_gene: TRBV14
d_gene: .
CDR3aa: CASSQRGDRSGYTF
CDR3nt: TGTGCCAGCAGCCAAAGGGGTGACAGATCCGGCTACACCTTC

abundance: .
j_gene: TRBJ1-4
v_gene: TRBV27
d_gene: TRBD1
CDR3aa: CASNHRGRGEKLFF
CDR3nt: TGTGCCAGCAACCACAGGGGGCGGGGTGAAAAACTGTTTTTT

abundance: .
j_gene: TRBJ1-1
v_gene: TRBV27
d_gene: TRBD1
CDR3aa: CASSSLRDRGPDTEAFF
CDR3nt: TGTGCCAGCAGTTCGCTCCGGGACAGGGGGCCTGACACTGAAGCTTTCTTT

abundance: .
j_gene: TRBJ2-7
v_gene: TRBV19
d_gene: TRBD2
CDR3aa: CASSIESLAGGPRAYEQYF
CDR3nt: TGTGCCAGTAGTATAGAATCCCTAGCGGGAGGGCCTCGGGCCTACGAGCAGTACTTC

abundance: .
j_gene: TRBJ1-1
v_gene: TRBV11-3
d_gene: .
CDR3aa: CASSLRQVLNTEAFF
CDR3nt: TGTGCCAGCAGCCTCCGACAGGTCCTGAACACTGAAGCTTTCTTT

abundance: once
j_gene: TRBJ2-3
v_gene: TRBV28
d_gene: .
CDR3aa: CASTPGGPLSTDTQYF
CDR3nt: TGTGCCAGCACCCCCGGGGGACCCCTCTCCACAGATACGCAGTATTTT

abundance: .
j_gene: TRBJ2-1
v_gene: TRBV4-2
d_gene: TRBD2
CDR3aa: CASSREGLPNEQFF
CDR3nt: TGTGCCAGCAGTCGGGAGGGACTACCCAATGAGCAGTTCTTC

abundance: .
j_gene: TRBJ1-2
v_gene: TRBV5-6
d_gene: .
CDR3aa: CASSSRASGYTF
CDR3nt: TGTGCCAGCAGCTCGCGGGCTTCTGGCTACACCTTC

abundance: .
j_gene: TRBJ2-3
v_gene: TRBV4-3
d_gene: .
CDR3aa: CASSQEAWTPIPSDTQYF
CDR3nt: TGCGCCAGCAGCCAAGAAGCTTGGACTCCGATCCCCTCCGATACGCAGTATTTT

abundance: once
j_gene: TRBJ2-2
v_gene: TRBV9
d_gene: TRBD2
CDR3aa: CASSRPREGQSTGELFF
CDR3nt: TGTGCCAGCAGTCGTCCGCGGGAGGGCCAGAGCACCGGGGAGCTGTTTTTT

abundance: few
j_gene: TRBJ2-4
v_gene: TRBV5-6
d_gene: TRBD1
CDR3aa: CASSQGVAKNIQYF
CDR3nt: TGTGCCAGCAGCCAGGGGGTAGCCAAAAACATTCAGTACTTC

abundance: .
j_gene: TRBJ2-3
v_gene: TRBV9
d_gene: .
CDR3aa: CASSLQMGPAADTQYF
CDR3nt: TGTGCCAGCAGCCTACAGATGGGTCCGGCAGCAGATACGCAGTATTTT

abundance: once
j_gene: TRBJ2-1
v_gene: TRBV27
d_gene: TRBD2
CDR3aa: CASSFAGLAGLNEQFF
CDR3nt: TGTGCCAGCAGTTTCGCTGGACTAGCGGGACTCAATGAGCAGTTCTTC

abundance: .
j_gene: TRBJ2-1
v_gene: TRBV6-5
d_gene: TRBD2
CDR3aa: CASTTGTSGDNEQFF
CDR3nt: TGTGCCAGCACTACCGGGACTAGCGGGGACAATGAGCAGTTCTTC

abundance: .
j_gene: TRBJ1-2
v_gene: TRBV15
d_gene: .
CDR3aa: CATSRDRGEEGYTF
CDR3nt: TGTGCCACCAGCAGAGATCGGGGGGAGGAGGGCTACACCTTC

abundance: .
j_gene: TRBJ1-2
v_gene: TRBV27
d_gene: TRBD1
CDR3aa: CASSLGTVGGYTF
CDR3nt: TGTGCCAGCAGTTTAGGGACAGTTGGTGGCTACACCTTC

abundance: .
j_gene: TRBJ2-7
v_gene: TRBV28
d_gene: .
CDR3aa: CASNGVWGVAYEQYF
CDR3nt: TGTGCCAGCAATGGGGTATGGGGAGTGGCCTACGAGCAGTACTTC

abundance: once
j_gene: TRBJ2-7
v_gene: TRBV12-5
d_gene: TRBD1
CDR3aa: CASGLARDQTGGSEQYF
CDR3nt: TGTGCTAGTGGTTTGGCTCGGGACCAGACAGGGGGATCCGAGCAGTACTTC

abundance: .
j_gene: TRBJ2-7
v_gene: TRBV11-3
d_gene: .
CDR3aa: CASSLGYLPGHTAYEQYF
CDR3nt: TGTGCCAGCAGCTTAGGATACTTGCCGGGACATACAGCCTACGAGCAGTACTTC

abundance: .
j_gene: TRBJ2-4
v_gene: TRBV15
d_gene: TRBD2
CDR3aa: CATSRESWTSGRAGIQYF
CDR3nt: TGTGCCACCAGCAGAGAATCATGGACTAGCGGGAGGGCCGGCATTCAGTACTTC

abundance: .
j_gene: TRBJ2-3
v_gene: TRBV30
d_gene: TRBD2
CDR3aa: CACTSGITDTQYF
CDR3nt: TGTGCCTGTACTAGCGGCATCACAGATACGCAGTATTTT

abundance: .
j_gene: TRBJ2-7
v_gene: TRBV7-7
d_gene: TRBD2
CDR3aa: CANTPMGLAGAPSYEQYF
CDR3nt: TGTGCCAATACACCGATGGGACTAGCGGGTGCTCCCTCTTACGAGCAGTACTTC

abundance: .
j_gene: TRBJ1-1
v_gene: TRBV30
d_gene: .
CDR3aa: CAWIRHDTEAFF
CDR3nt: TGTGCCTGGATCAGACACGACACTGAAGCTTTCTTT